This T cell receptor (beta chain) stems from a study of T cell responses to AZD1222 COVID-19 vaccine. Study conclusions and caveats: It should be noted that donors were predominantly white British and more often female, and clonal diversity was possibly underestimated. There were vaccine-associated CD4 TCRs across spike, dominant at 160-218 and 743-854.

Assay used: immunoSEQ multiplex PCR; TCRdb lists only in-frame clones, some missing. The sample lists roughly 140,000 clones, approximately 90% occurring once. Trimming stripped 10 bases from V and 2 bases from J, with 15 bases between. This CDR3 is 14 amino acids long. Germline CDR1 is ENHRY and CDR2 is SYGVKD. As concerns this clone: The antigen is undetermined.

The sequences come from peripheral blood, collected on day 0 of AZD1222 vaccination. The TCR comes from an adult in good health. The chain uses TRBV10-3 and TRBJ2-1; D is possibly TRBD1 (5 bases). CDR3 in amino acids: CATQVKDTYNEQFF. CDR3 sequence (DNA): TGTGCCACCCAGGTAAAGGACACCTACAATGAGCAGTTCTTC.